This TCR beta chain is from a study of spatial heterogeneity in lung cancer. Time point specified: sample taken at primary tumor resection. 72 TRACERx patients with early, untreated non-small cell lung cancer donated samples. Single TCR cDNA molecules each had their own unique molecular identifier. TCRdb re-analysed the 5' RACE reads in MiXCR, keeping a single row per CDR3 protein. This table has about 2,300 distinct CDR3 sequences, over 12% appearing once. Trimming stripped 6 bases from V and 6 bases from J, with 17 bases between. Germline loops: CDR1 SEHNR, CDR2 FQNEAQ (reference sequence). The CDR3 runs to 14 residues.

The TCR was taken from a male donor with early-stage non-small cell lung cancer. Sequences were derived from normal lung tissue next to the tumor, sampled at surgery. The chain recombines TRBV7-9 with TRBJ1-2; D is possibly TRBD1 (5 bases). The CDR3 DNA reads TGTGCCAGCAGTTCTGCAGGGCGAGAGAATGGCTACACCTTC. Translating it yields CASSSAGRENGYTF.